These 31 T cell receptor beta chains were all obtained from the same sample, sequenced in a study of cytomegalovirus exposure and HLA in healthy donors. Clones were read by immunoSEQ multiplex PCR, and TCRdb kept only the in-frame ones, dropping some. The sample includes 150,000 to 160,000 clones, 70% to 90% seen only once; the top ten take around 2.1%. Sequences were obtained from PBMCs. The receptors stem from a human donor in good health.

This chain joins TRBV4-1 and TRBJ2-7; no definite D call. V lost 5 bases and J 1 base, leaving 12 bases between the germline ends. Germline V gene sequence: CDR1 MGHRA, CDR2 YSYEKL. The CDR3 loop spans 14 amino acids. CDR3 sequence reads: CASSNRLVSYEQYF. Here the CDR3 DNA reads TGCGCCAGCAGCAATCGACTGGTTTCCTACGAGCAGTACTTC.

J is TRBJ1-6 and V is TRBV6-5; no firm D call. Looked up from germline, CDR1 is MNHEY and CDR2 is SVGAGI. This CDR3 has 12 residues. V was pared by 6 bases and J by 7 bases, with 7 bases between. CDR3 loop: CASRQSNSPLHF. The CDR3 nucleotides are TGTGCCAGCAGGCAGTCAAATTCACCCCTCCACTTT.

The chain recombines TRBV7-2 with TRBJ1-5, with 7 bases matching TRBD1. The CDR3 has 14 residues. Trimming cost V 6 bases and J 10 bases; bases outside gene matches: 12. Germline lookup yields CDR1 SGHTA and CDR2 FQGNSA. The CDR3 reads CASSFQQGGEPQHF. CDR3 DNA: TGTGCCAGCAGTTTTCAGCAGGGGGGCGAACCCCAGCATTTT.

J is TRBJ2-5 and V is TRBV9, with D possibly TRBD1 on 6 matching bases. The CDR3 length is 13 residues. CDR1 and CDR2 from the germline V gene are SGDLS and YYNGEE. V lost 7 bases to trimming and J lost 5 bases, with 15 bases between them. CDR3 sequence (DNA): TGTGCCAGCCCCCTCAGGGGATCGGAGACCCAGTACTTC. This translates into CASPLRGSETQYF.

This clone was seen a few times. The chain has TRBV13 and TRBJ2-1; D is possibly TRBD2 (5 bases). In germline, CDR1 is PRHDT, CDR2 FYEKMQ (reference sequence). With 4 bases removed from V and 7 bases from J, the gap between germline ends came to 17 bases. CDR3 length: 15 amino acids. The CDR3 loop reads CASSSGRTSGNEQFF. The CDR3 DNA follows: TGTGCCAGCAGCTCCGGACGGACTTCGGGTAATGAGCAGTTCTTC.

CDR3 DNA: TGCGCCAGCAGCCCTACCGCGGGACAGGGGTCCTACGAGCAGTACTTC. Translating gives CASSPTAGQGSYEQYF. The chain is built from TRBV5-1 and TRBJ2-7; 10 positions match TRBD1. CDR1 is SGHRS, CDR2 YFSETQ, per germline. The CDR3 has 16 amino acids. The trim removed 4 bases at V and 1 base at J, leaving 8 bases unmatched. Full variable domain (outside the CDR3, taken from reference TRBV5-1 and TRBJ2-7): KAGVTQTPRYLIKTRGQQVTLSCSPISGHRSVSWYQQTPGQGLQFLFEYFSETQRNKGNFPGRFSGRQFSNSRSEMNVSTLELGDSALYLCASSPTAGQGSYEQYFGPGTRLTVT.

V and J are TRBV4-1 and TRBJ2-5; D possibly corresponds to TRBD2 (5 bases). Trimming cost V 3 bases and J 4 bases, with 21 bases left between them. CDR1 MGHRA and CDR2 YSYEKL come from the germline V gene. The CDR3 extends over 17 amino acids. The CDR3 sequence is CASSHTKSGILGETQYF. In DNA, the CDR3 is TGCGCCAGCAGCCATACAAAATCCGGGATCTTGGGAGAGACCCAGTACTTC.

The rearrangement links TRBV18 to TRBJ1-2; D may be TRBD1 (6 bases). The CDR3 extends over 15 amino acids. Trimming removed 2 bases from V and 6 bases from J, with 16 bases in between. From germline, CDR1 is KGHSH and CDR2 LQKENI. CDR3 coding DNA: TGTGCCAGCTCACCAGATCAGGGGATTAGGCATGGCTACACCTTC. It yields the protein CASSPDQGIRHGYTF.

This rearrangement joins TRBV7-2 to TRBJ1-1; D unclear. This CDR3 region has 13 residues. Looked up from germline, CDR1 is SGHTA and CDR2 is FQGNSA. The V end lost 5 bases, the J end lost 0 bases, and 7 bases lay between the germline ends. The CDR3 region has the DNA TGTGCCAGCAGCCACTCTATGAACACTGAAGCTTTCTTT. This sequence encodes CASSHSMNTEAFF.

This clone has just one count. The rearrangement uses TRBV5-5 and TRBJ1-1; D unclear. Per germline, CDR1 SGHKS and CDR2 YYEKEE (reference sequence). This CDR3 region has 11 residues. Trimming cost V 0 bases and J 8 bases, with 5 bases left between them. The CDR3 spells CASSLVAEAFF. CDR3 DNA: TGTGCCAGCAGCTTGGTCGCGGAAGCTTTCTTT.

The chain joins TRBV6-5 to TRBJ1-1; D is perhaps TRBD1 (6 bases). There are 15 residues in the CDR3. The V end lost 6 bases, the J end lost 2 bases, and 16 bases lay between the germline ends. The germline V gene has CDR1 MNHEY and CDR2 SVGAGI. The CDR3 DNA follows: TGTGCCAGCAGGGGGAGGGGGGGCCCTAACACTGAAGCTTTCTTT. Protein: CASRGRGGPNTEAFF.

On this clone itself: Other DNA sequences in this specimen translate into the identical CDR3. V gene TRBV2 combines with J gene TRBJ2-1; unclear D gene. Looked up from germline, CDR1 is SNHLY and CDR2 is FYNNEI. The CDR3 sequence is 13 residues long. Trimming cost V 3 bases and J 3 bases, with 6 bases left between them. DNA of the CDR3: TGTGCCAGCAGTGATCGCAGCTACAATGAGCAGTTCTTC. Protein sequence: CASSDRSYNEQFF.

The chain carries TRBV2 and TRBJ1-5; a possible D gene is TRBD1 (5 bases). Germline CDR1 SNHLY, CDR2 FYNNEI. This CDR3 spans 14 amino acids. V was pared by 5 bases and J by 1 base, with 9 bases between. The CDR3: CASSFDSSNQPQHF. The CDR3 coding sequence is TGTGCCAGCAGTTTCGACAGCAGCAATCAGCCCCAGCATTTT.

The chain employs TRBV10-1 and TRBJ1-2; unclear D gene. This CDR3 comprises 13 residues. V lost 6 bases and J lost 6, with 14 bases in between. In germline, CDR1 is WNHNN, CDR2 SYGVQD (reference sequence). CDR3 in amino acids: CASSSSVVDGYTF. Written as DNA, the CDR3 is TGCGCCAGCAGCTCTTCGGTAGTTGATGGCTACACCTTC.

The chain carries TRBV9 and TRBJ1-2, with 7 bases aligning to TRBD1. There are 12 residues in the CDR3. Germline loops: CDR1 SGDLS, CDR2 YYNGEE. Trimming at V came to 1 base and at J to 13 bases, leaving 7 bases not matched to a gene. The CDR3 DNA sequence: TGTGCCAGCAGCGTACCACACAGGGGATGCACCTTC. As protein: CASSVPHRGCTF.

This chain joins TRBV10-1 and TRBJ1-2; 11 bases agree with TRBD1. V lost 7 bases and J lost 3; bases outside the gene matches: 13. Germline V gene sequence: CDR1 WNHNN, CDR2 SYGVQD (reference sequence). The CDR3 length is 17 residues. CDR3 DNA sequence: TGCGCCAGCACTAAAAAGGACAGGGGGCAAAGGGACTATGGCTACACCTTC. Translating it yields CASTKKDRGQRDYGYTF.

This clone appeared once. This chain connects TRBV25-1 to TRBJ1-1, with no clear D. The ends were cut back, 4 bases at V and 0 bases at J, with 6 bases in the middle. Germline values: CDR1 MGHDK, CDR2 SYGVNS. This CDR3 is built from 13 residues. As DNA, the CDR3 is TGTGCCAGCAGTGTTCAGATGAACACTGAAGCTTTCTTT. Translated, it gives CASSVQMNTEAFF.

The chain uses TRBV27 and TRBJ2-5; TRBD2 matches 10 bases. The CDR3 spans 16 residues. The V and J ends lost 5 bases and 3 bases, in that order; junction bases with no gene match: 9. Germline CDR1 MNHEY, CDR2 SMNVEV (reference sequence). The CDR3 spells CASSPLAGAIKETQYF. In nucleotides, the CDR3 is TGTGCCAGCAGTCCCCTAGCGGGGGCGATCAAAGAGACCCAGTACTTC.

This clone was seen a single time. The DNA of the CDR3 is TGTGCCAGCTCACCGCGACAGGAGGCCTACGAGCAGTACTTC. Its protein product is CASSPRQEAYEQYF. This chain links TRBV18 with TRBJ2-7; D possibly corresponds to TRBD1 (6 bases). Trimming shortened V by 3 bases and J by 2 bases, and 11 bases separated the two germline ends. There are 14 residues in the CDR3. Germline V CDR1 and CDR2: KGHSH, LQKENI.

The rearrangement uses TRBV12-5 and TRBJ2-3; tentative D call: TRBD1 (6 bases). V lost 1 base, J lost 0 bases, and 8 bases lay in between. The length of the CDR3 is 15 residues. Germline V gene sequence: CDR1 LGHNT, CDR2 FRNRAP. CDR3: CASGLGQASTDTQYF. In nucleotides, the CDR3 is TGTGCTAGTGGTTTGGGACAGGCTAGCACAGATACGCAGTATTTT.

Written as DNA, the CDR3 is TGTGCCAGCAGCTCCTTACCCGGGACAGGGGCATATGGCTACACCTTC. Residues: CASSSLPGTGAYGYTF. The chain is built from TRBV7-3 and TRBJ1-2; 10 positions agree with TRBD1. Germline V gene lookup returns CDR1 SGHTA and CDR2 FQGTGA. Trimming cost V 4 bases and J 5 bases; bases outside gene matches: 10. The CDR3 totals 16 residues.

The chain is built from TRBV7-6 and TRBJ2-5, with TRBD1 matching over 9 bases. Germline V CDR1 and CDR2: SGHVS, FNYEAQ. The CDR3 contains 15 residues. The trim removed 5 bases at V and 0 bases at J, leaving 4 bases unmatched. The DNA for the CDR3 is TGTGCCAGCAGCCCCGGGGACAGGGACCAAGAGACCCAGTACTTC. Its translation: CASSPGDRDQETQYF.

J is TRBJ1-4 and V is TRBV7-2, with 7 positions matching TRBD1. CDR1 is SGHTA and CDR2 is FQGNSA in the germline V gene. The CDR3 is 16 amino acids. V was clipped by 2 bases and J by 5 bases; unmatched bases: 8. As DNA, the CDR3 is TGTGCCAGCAGCTTATCCGCCGGGACAGTGAATGAAAAACTGTTTTTT. Amino acid sequence: CASSLSAGTVNEKLFF.

The chain employs TRBV11-2 and TRBJ2-7; 8 bases are shared with TRBD1. V lost 1 base and J lost 0; bases outside the gene matches: 2. Germline CDR1 is SGHAT and CDR2 is FQNNGV. The CDR3 consists of 15 residues. The CDR3 region is CASSLGQGSSYEQYF. In DNA form, the CDR3 reads TGTGCCAGCAGCTTAGGACAGGGGAGCTCCTACGAGCAGTACTTC.

This clone has a handful of counts. A junction end diverges from the germline sequence, so it may reflect a read error. This sequence joins TRBV7-6 and TRBJ2-7; TRBD1 matches 12 bases. Germline lookup yields CDR1 SGHVS and CDR2 FNYEAQ. The CDR3 totals 14 residues. CDR3 protein: CASSPITGTGGVNF. The CDR3 region has the DNA TGTGCCAGCAGCCCGATTACGGGGACAGGGGGCGTAAACTTC.

The chain links TRBV4-1 to TRBJ2-4; 8 nucleotides match TRBD2. Trimming at V came to 1 base and at J to 7 bases, leaving 9 bases not matched to a gene. Germline loops: CDR1 MGHRA, CDR2 YSYEKL. The CDR3 is made up of 16 amino acids. The CDR3 DNA sequence: TGCGCCAGCAGCCAAGTCACCAGCGGGAGATCGAACATTCAGTACTTC. It codes for CASSQVTSGRSNIQYF.

The gene calls are TRBV19 and TRBJ2-7; 11 bases are shared with TRBD1. V dropped 6 bases and J dropped 2; count of bases not matched to a gene: 3. The length of the CDR3 is 14 residues. The germline V gene encodes CDR1 LNHDA and CDR2 SQIVND (reference sequence). CDR3 DNA: TGTGCCAGTAGCCCGGGACAGGGGGCCTACGAGCAGTACTTC. This encodes CASSPGQGAYEQYF.

This chain links TRBV20-1 with TRBJ1-2; no reliable D call. The germline V gene has CDR1 DFQATT and CDR2 SNEGSKA (reference sequence). The CDR3 is 8 residues long. V was pared by 1 base and J by 12 bases, with 3 bases between. Written as DNA, the CDR3 is TGCAGTGCTAGAGGCGACACCTTC. Protein product: CSARGDTF.

This chain uses TRBV5-1 with TRBJ2-3, with 10 bases matching TRBD2. The ends lost 4 bases at V and 1 base at J; junction bases unmatched: 3. The germline CDR1 and CDR2 sequences are SGHRS and YFSETQ. CDR3 size: 15 residues. The CDR3: CASSIGLAGTDTQYF. CDR3 bases: TGCGCCAGCAGCATAGGACTAGCGGGCACAGATACGCAGTATTTT.

The chain couples TRBV18 to TRBJ2-5; D gene ambiguous. V was cut by 2 bases and J by 3 bases, with 10 bases left in between. This CDR3 has 14 amino acids. The germline V gene has CDR1 KGHSH and CDR2 LQKENI. CDR3 region: CASSPSLGEETQYF. The CDR3 DNA sequence: TGTGCCAGCTCACCATCGCTGGGCGAAGAGACCCAGTACTTC.

This clone was counted only a few times. V is TRBV7-8 and J is TRBJ1-5; D not resolved. CDR1 is SGHVS, CDR2 FQNEAQ, per germline. Deletions cut 1 base from V and 7 bases from J, with 17 bases between. CDR3 length: 16 residues. The CDR3 DNA reads TGTGCCAGCAGCTTAGAGCAGAGGAGGGAGATACAGCCCCAGCATTTT. Translation: CASSLEQRREIQPQHF.